This is a list of T cell receptor beta chains from one sample in a study of beta chain features in type 1 diabetes. Clones were sequenced by immunoSEQ multiplex PCR, and TCRdb holds only the in-frame ones, with some missing. The data contain hundreds of thousands of clones, approximately 14% of them seen just once; the ten biggest clones take up 0.015% to 0.02%. The sequenced sample consisted of naive CD4+ T cells from blood. These receptors were taken from a man aged 30-40 years with type 1 diabetes. CDR3s include the opening cysteine and the closing phenylalanine or tryptophan. A D gene is named only where the DNA matches it firmly. Only part of the rows carry a size: once, few, many, or a class if the clone is expanded.

v_gene: TRBV9; d_gene: .; j_gene: TRBJ2-5; abundance: .; CDR3nt: TGTGCCAGCAGCGTAGGTGTCGGAGAGACCCAGTACTTC; CDR3aa: CASSVGVGETQYF
v_gene: TRBV6-6; d_gene: .; j_gene: TRBJ2-5; abundance: .; CDR3nt: TGTGCCAGCACACAACAAGAGACCCAGTACTTC; CDR3aa: CASTQQETQYF
v_gene: TRBV7-9; d_gene: TRBD1; j_gene: TRBJ1-1; abundance: .; CDR3nt: TGTGCCAGCAGCCAGAACTCAGGACAGGGCACTGAAGCTTTCTTT; CDR3aa: CASSQNSGQGTEAFF
v_gene: TRBV6-6; d_gene: .; j_gene: TRBJ2-4; abundance: .; CDR3nt: TGTGCCAGCAGTTCCCCCCCTCGGGGCATTCAGTACTTC; CDR3aa: CASSSPPRGIQYF
v_gene: TRBV2; d_gene: TRBD1; j_gene: TRBJ2-7; abundance: few; CDR3nt: TGTGCCAGCAGTGCAGGGACAGGGCCCTACGAGCAGTACTTC; CDR3aa: CASSAGTGPYEQYF
v_gene: TRBV6-6; d_gene: TRBD1; j_gene: TRBJ2-4; abundance: few; CDR3nt: TGTGCCAGCAGTTACGAGGGGGCCGGCAAAAACATCCAGTACTTC; CDR3aa: CASSYEGAGKNIQYF
v_gene: TRBV4-3; d_gene: TRBD1; j_gene: TRBJ2-5; abundance: few; CDR3nt: TGCGCCAGCAGCCAAGATCTAACAGGGGGTTCCCAAGAGACCCAGTACTTC; CDR3aa: CASSQDLTGGSQETQYF
v_gene: TRBV7-9; d_gene: .; j_gene: TRBJ2-1; abundance: few; CDR3nt: TGTGCCAGCAGGTCAAGGGGGTACAATGAGCAGTTCTTC; CDR3aa: CASRSRGYNEQFF
v_gene: TRBV29-1; d_gene: TRBD2; j_gene: TRBJ2-5; abundance: .; CDR3nt: TGCAGCGTTCCGGGAGGGGGGACTAGCGGGAGAGGCGGGCAAGAGACCCAGTACTTC; CDR3aa: CSVPGGGTSGRGGQETQYF
v_gene: TRBV5-1; d_gene: TRBD1; j_gene: TRBJ2-3; abundance: .; CDR3nt: TGCGCCAGCAGCCTGGGACAGGATCCAGATACGCAGTATTTT; CDR3aa: CASSLGQDPDTQYF
v_gene: TRBV19; d_gene: TRBD2; j_gene: TRBJ2-5; abundance: .; CDR3nt: TGTGCCAGTACCCCGACGGGACTAGCGGGGGAGACCCAGTACTTC; CDR3aa: CASTPTGLAGETQYF
v_gene: TRBV9; d_gene: .; j_gene: TRBJ2-2; abundance: few; CDR3nt: TGTGCCAGCAGCGTAGGCGCTGGCGGGGAGCTGTTTTTT; CDR3aa: CASSVGAGGELFF
v_gene: TRBV4-2; d_gene: TRBD1; j_gene: TRBJ1-5; abundance: .; CDR3nt: TGTGCCAGCAGCACGGACAGGGGGAATCAGCCCCAGCATTTT; CDR3aa: CASSTDRGNQPQHF
v_gene: TRBV6-1; d_gene: TRBD1; j_gene: TRBJ2-7; abundance: .; CDR3nt: TGTGCCAGCAGTGAGGGACAGGTCGTATACTACGAGCAGTACTTC; CDR3aa: CASSEGQVVYYEQYF
v_gene: TRBV2; d_gene: .; j_gene: TRBJ2-1; abundance: .; CDR3nt: TGTGCCAGCGCCCCTAGCCGATACAATGAGCAGTTCTTC; CDR3aa: CASAPSRYNEQFF
v_gene: TRBV4-1; d_gene: .; j_gene: TRBJ2-7; abundance: .; CDR3nt: TGCGCCAGCAGCCACCCGGGACACTTCTACGAGCAGTACTTC; CDR3aa: CASSHPGHFYEQYF
v_gene: TRBV28; d_gene: .; j_gene: TRBJ1-2; abundance: few; CDR3nt: TGTGCCAGCAGCCCAGGGGTCTTCTATGGCTACACCTTC; CDR3aa: CASSPGVFYGYTF
v_gene: TRBV6-1; d_gene: .; j_gene: TRBJ1-1; abundance: .; CDR3nt: TGTGCCAGCAGTGTTGGGGGGGGCACTGAAGCTTTCTTT; CDR3aa: CASSVGGGTEAFF
v_gene: TRBV18; d_gene: .; j_gene: TRBJ2-1; abundance: .; CDR3nt: TGTGCCAGCTCCCTTGACAGTAGCTCCTACAATGAGCAGTTCTTC; CDR3aa: CASSLDSSSYNEQFF
v_gene: TRBV9; d_gene: .; j_gene: TRBJ2-2; abundance: .; CDR3nt: TGTGCCAGCAGCCCCCGTAGAGCCCCCGGGGAGCTGTTTTTT; CDR3aa: CASSPRRAPGELFF
v_gene: TRBV29-1; d_gene: .; j_gene: TRBJ2-2; abundance: few; CDR3nt: TGCAGCGTTATCCCGGGGTCCACCGGGGAGCTGTTTTTT; CDR3aa: CSVIPGSTGELFF
v_gene: TRBV4-3; d_gene: TRBD2; j_gene: TRBJ2-2; abundance: .; CDR3nt: TGCGCCAGCACCAAAGAGGCTAGCGGGAGGATCGGGGAGCTGTTTTTT; CDR3aa: CASTKEASGRIGELFF
v_gene: TRBV18; d_gene: .; j_gene: TRBJ1-5; abundance: few; CDR3nt: TGTGCCAGCTCACCGGCCGACGGGAATCAGCCCCAGCATTTT; CDR3aa: CASSPADGNQPQHF
v_gene: TRBV9; d_gene: .; j_gene: TRBJ2-1; abundance: few; CDR3nt: TGTGCCAGCAGCGTAGGAGGTTCCTACAATGAGCAGTTCTTC; CDR3aa: CASSVGGSYNEQFF
v_gene: TRBV2; d_gene: TRBD1; j_gene: TRBJ2-7; abundance: .; CDR3nt: TGTGCCAGCAGTGAACGTGGGACAGAGAGCGAGCAGTACTTC; CDR3aa: CASSERGTESEQYF
v_gene: TRBV7-9; d_gene: .; j_gene: TRBJ1-2; abundance: .; CDR3nt: TGTGCCAGCAGTGCTGGAGGGAGTCTACGCTATGGCTACACCTTC; CDR3aa: CASSAGGSLRYGYTF
v_gene: TRBV6-5; d_gene: .; j_gene: TRBJ1-1; abundance: .; CDR3nt: TGTGCCAGCGGGTCCCACGGCGGGGGGAACACTGAAGCTTTCTTT; CDR3aa: CASGSHGGGNTEAFF